Listed below are T cell receptor beta chains from one sample, sequenced in a study of CD8 T cells in Susac syndrome. MiXCR was run by TCRdb on the immunoSEQ multiplex PCR reads, yielding one entry per CDR3 protein. The sample lists around 300,000 distinct CDR3 sequences, approximately 85% occurring once. The sample consisted of CD8+ T cells from PBMCs. The receptors derive from a human donor with multiple sclerosis. Each CDR3 is given with its conserved first and last residue. A D gene is named only where the DNA matches it firmly. Not all rows give a size; the values are once, few, many and, for expanded clones, a class.

V	size	D	J	CDR3	DNA
TRBV20-1	.	.	TRBJ1-2	CSAREGLMGYGYTF	TGCAGTGCTAGAGAGGGACTCATGGGCTATGGCTACACCTTC
TRBV6-2/TRBV6-3	.	.	TRBJ2-7	CASSWGFGSYEQYF	TGTGCCAGCAGCTGGGGGTTTGGCAGTTACGAGCAGTACTTC
TRBV11-2	.	TRBD1	TRBJ2-2	CASSLTGGRAGELFF	TGTGCCAGCAGCCTAACAGGGGGCCGTGCCGGGGAGCTGTTTTTT
TRBV4-2	.	TRBD2	TRBJ2-7	CASSPGFSASGYEQYF	TGTGCCAGCAGCCCCGGCTTTTCGGCTAGCGGGTACGAGCAGTACTTC
TRBV9	.	.	TRBJ1-2	CASSVGLGQGVNYGYTF	TGTGCCAGCAGCGTAGGCCTCGGGCAGGGAGTCAACTATGGCTACACCTTC
TRBV5-6	.	TRBD2	TRBJ2-1	CASSFLAGEDEQFF	TGTGCCAGCAGCTTCCTAGCGGGAGAAGATGAGCAGTTCTTC
TRBV27	.	.	TRBJ1-1	CASSLSPGMNTEAFF	TGTGCCAGCAGTTTATCGCCAGGGATGAACACTGAAGCTTTCTTT
TRBV7-9	once	.	TRBJ2-5	CASSSRTRKETQYF	TGTGCCAGCAGCTCCCGGACTCGGAAAGAGACCCAGTACTTC
TRBV6-5	.	TRBD1	TRBJ2-6	CASSYSGQGRMVLTF	TGTGCTAGCAGTTACTCGGGACAGGGCAGGATGGTCCTGACTTTC
TRBV19	once	TRBD1	TRBJ1-2	CASSIDRTGDGYGYTF	TGTGCCAGTAGTATAGATCGGACAGGAGATGGGTATGGCTACACCTTC
TRBV27	.	.	TRBJ1-5	CASSFKITSNQPQHF	TGTGCCAGCAGTTTCAAAATCACAAGCAATCAGCCCCAGCATTTT
TRBV3-1	.	.	TRBJ1-1	CASSQDWTGADEAFF	TGTGCCAGCAGCCAAGATTGGACCGGAGCGGATGAAGCTTTCTTT
TRBV7-5	.	.	TRBJ1-5	CISVPEALSSNQPQHF	.